The following is a T cell receptor (beta chain) sequence with its context. This entry is derived from a study of blood T cell repertoires in COVID-19. Study information: Some COVID-19 samples were acute and others convalescent; all came from the United States, Italy and Spain.

Seattle-derived patients entered the study during active infection and were followed longitudinally. Germline V gene sequence: CDR1 SGHDT, CDR2 YYEEEE. CDR3 size: 17 residues. Trimming stripped 3 bases from V and 1 base from J, with 19 bases between. Authors' methods: The assay estimated nucleated cells by amplifying reference gene primers. Sequencing was performed with immunoSEQ multiplex PCR; in TCRdb, only in-frame clones are kept and a portion is missing. V, J and clone size derive from that table, while D and trimming were established from the DNA sequence. The table lists 250,000 to 300,000 clones, roughly 89% of them singletons.

Source material: peripheral blood. The chain employs TRBV5-6 and TRBJ1-1; possibly TRBD1 for D (5 bases). This TCR was sampled from an older woman with COVID-19, enrolled during active disease. CDR3: CASSSLTFRGRNTEAFF. CDR3 DNA sequence: TGTGCCAGCAGCTCACTGACCTTTCGGGGGAGGAACACTGAAGCTTTCTTT.